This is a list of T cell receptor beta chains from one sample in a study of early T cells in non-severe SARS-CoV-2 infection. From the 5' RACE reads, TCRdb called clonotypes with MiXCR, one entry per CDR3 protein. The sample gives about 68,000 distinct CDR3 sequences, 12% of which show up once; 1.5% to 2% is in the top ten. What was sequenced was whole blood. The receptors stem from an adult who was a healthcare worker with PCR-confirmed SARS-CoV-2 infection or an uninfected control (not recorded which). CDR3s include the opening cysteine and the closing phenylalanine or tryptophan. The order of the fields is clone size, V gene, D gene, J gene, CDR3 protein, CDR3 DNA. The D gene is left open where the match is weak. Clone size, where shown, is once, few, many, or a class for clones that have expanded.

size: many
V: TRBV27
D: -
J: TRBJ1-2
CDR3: CASRGGAGGYGYTF
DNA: TGTGCCAGCAGAGGAGGGGCCGGGGGTTATGGCTACACCTTC

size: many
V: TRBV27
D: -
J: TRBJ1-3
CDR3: CASSPQGHQTNTIYF
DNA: TGTGCCAGCAGTCCTCAGGGGCACCAAACGAACACCATATATTTT

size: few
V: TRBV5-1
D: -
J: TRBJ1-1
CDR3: CASSLTLSGNTEAFF
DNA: TGCGCCAGCAGCTTGACTTTGTCTGGGAACACTGAAGCTTTCTTT

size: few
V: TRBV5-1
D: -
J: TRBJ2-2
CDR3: CASSGTWGAGTGELFF
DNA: TGCGCCAGCTCAGGAACGTGGGGCGCGGGCACCGGGGAGCTGTTTTTT

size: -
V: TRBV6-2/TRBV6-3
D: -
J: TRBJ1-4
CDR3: CASTDGRPGNEKLFF
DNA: TGTGCCAGCACCGACGGGCGTCCTGGTAATGAAAAACTGTTTTTT

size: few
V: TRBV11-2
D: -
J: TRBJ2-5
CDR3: CASSLWEDDRETQYF
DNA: TGTGCCAGCAGCTTGTGGGAGGATGACAGGGAGACCCAGTACTTC

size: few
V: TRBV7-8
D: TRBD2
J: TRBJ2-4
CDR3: CASSRTRLAGLAKNIQYF
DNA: TGTGCCAGCAGCCGCACTAGACTAGCGGGGTTAGCCAAAAACATTCAGTACTTC

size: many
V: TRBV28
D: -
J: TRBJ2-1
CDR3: CASSLWQGGTSSYNEQFF
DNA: TGTGCCAGCAGTTTATGGCAGGGGGGGACGAGCTCCTACAATGAGCAGTTCTTC

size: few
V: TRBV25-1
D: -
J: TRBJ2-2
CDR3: CASSPPGSPAGELFF
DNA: TGTGCCAGCAGTCCCCCGGGAAGCCCGGCCGGGGAGCTGTTTTTT

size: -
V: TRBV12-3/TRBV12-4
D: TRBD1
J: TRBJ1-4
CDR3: CASSPRATGGHEKLFF
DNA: TGTGCCAGCAGTCCCCGGGCCACAGGGGGGCATGAAAAACTGTTTTTT

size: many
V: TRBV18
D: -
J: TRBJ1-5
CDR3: CASSLVNQPQHF
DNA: TGTGCCAGCTCACTGGTGAATCAGCCCCAGCATTTT

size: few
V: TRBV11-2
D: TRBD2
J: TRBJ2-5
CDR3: CASSHLKTSGGPETQYF
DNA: TGTGCCAGCAGCCATCTAAAGACTAGCGGGGGGCCGGAGACCCAGTACTTC

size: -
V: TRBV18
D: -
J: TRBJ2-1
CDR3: CASSPPVAGVYNEQFF
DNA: TGTGCCAGCTCACCACCGGTGGCAGGGGTATACAATGAGCAGTTCTTC

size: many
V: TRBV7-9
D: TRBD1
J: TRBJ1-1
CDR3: CASSSDRVGTEAFF
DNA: TGTGCCAGCAGTTCCGACAGGGTCGGCACTGAAGCTTTCTTT

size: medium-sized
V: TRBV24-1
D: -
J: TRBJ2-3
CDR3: CATSDRHDTTDTQYF
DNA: TGTGCCACCAGTGATCGACACGACACCACAGATACGCAGTATTTT

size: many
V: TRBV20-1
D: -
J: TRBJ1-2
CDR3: CSAPRVQDGYTF
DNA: TGCAGTGCTCCACGTGTGCAGGATGGCTACACCTTC

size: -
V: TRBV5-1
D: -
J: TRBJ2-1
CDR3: CASSLAQGGGNEQFF
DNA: TGCGCCAGCAGCTTGGCGCAGGGAGGGGGCAATGAGCAGTTCTTC